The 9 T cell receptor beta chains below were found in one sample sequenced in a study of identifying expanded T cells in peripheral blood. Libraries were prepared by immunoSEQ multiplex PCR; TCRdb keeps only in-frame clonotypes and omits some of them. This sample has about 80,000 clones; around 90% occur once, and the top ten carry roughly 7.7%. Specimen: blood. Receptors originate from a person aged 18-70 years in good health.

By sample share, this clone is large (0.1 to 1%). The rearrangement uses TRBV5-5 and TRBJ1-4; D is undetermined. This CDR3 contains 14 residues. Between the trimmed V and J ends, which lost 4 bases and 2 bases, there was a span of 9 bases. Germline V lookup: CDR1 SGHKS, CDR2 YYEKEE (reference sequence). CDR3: CASSPPFTNEKLFF. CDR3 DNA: TGTGCCAGCAGCCCCCCCTTCACTAATGAAAAACTGTTTTTT.

Here the CDR3 reads CASSLGLLAGGNEQFF. DNA of the CDR3: TGTGCCAGCAGCTTAGGCCTGCTAGCGGGGGGCAATGAGCAGTTCTTC. The genes are TRBV13 and TRBJ2-1; 11 bases align to TRBD2. This CDR3 comprises 16 residues. V trimming: 0 bases; J trimming: 6 bases; junction bases outside the gene matches: 4. Germline CDR1 is PRHDT and CDR2 is FYEKMQ (reference sequence). The variable domain in full, completed from reference TRBV13 and TRBJ2-1, reads AAGVIQSPRHLIKEKRETATLKCYPIPRHDTVYWYQQGPGQDPQFLISFYEKMQSDKGSIPDRFSAQQFSDYHSELNMSSLELGDSALYFCASSLGLLAGGNEQFFGPGTRLTVL.

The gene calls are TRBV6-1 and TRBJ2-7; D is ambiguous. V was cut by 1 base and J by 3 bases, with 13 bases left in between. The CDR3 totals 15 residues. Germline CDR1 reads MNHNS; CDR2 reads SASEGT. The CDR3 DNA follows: TGTGCCAGCAGTGAAGGGACCCTACGACTCTACGAGCAGTACTTC. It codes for CASSEGTLRLYEQYF.

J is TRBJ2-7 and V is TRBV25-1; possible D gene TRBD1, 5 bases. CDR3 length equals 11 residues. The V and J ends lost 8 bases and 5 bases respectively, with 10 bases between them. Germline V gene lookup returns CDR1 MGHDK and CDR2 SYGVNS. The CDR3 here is CASERGNEQYF. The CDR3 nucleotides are TGTGCCAGCGAAAGGGGAAACGAGCAGTACTTC.

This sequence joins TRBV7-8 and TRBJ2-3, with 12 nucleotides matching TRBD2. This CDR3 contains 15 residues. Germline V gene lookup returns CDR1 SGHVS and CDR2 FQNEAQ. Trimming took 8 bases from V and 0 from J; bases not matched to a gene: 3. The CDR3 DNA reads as TGTGCCAGCGACACTAGCGGGGGGAGCACAGATACGCAGTATTTT. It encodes CASDTSGGSTDTQYF.

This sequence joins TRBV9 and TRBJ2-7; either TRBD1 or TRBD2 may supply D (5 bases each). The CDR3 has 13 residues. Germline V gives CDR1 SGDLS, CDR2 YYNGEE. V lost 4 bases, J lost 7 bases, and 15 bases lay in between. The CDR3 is CASSLATGGEQYF. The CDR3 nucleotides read TGTGCCAGCAGCTTAGCAACTGGGGGAGAGCAGTACTTC.

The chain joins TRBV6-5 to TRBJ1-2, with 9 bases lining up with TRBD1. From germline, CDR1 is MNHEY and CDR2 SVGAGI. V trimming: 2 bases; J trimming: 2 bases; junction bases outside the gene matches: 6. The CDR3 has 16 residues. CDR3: CASSYGTGTQNYGYTF. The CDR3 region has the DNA TGTGCCAGCAGTTACGGGACAGGGACTCAGAACTATGGCTACACCTTC.

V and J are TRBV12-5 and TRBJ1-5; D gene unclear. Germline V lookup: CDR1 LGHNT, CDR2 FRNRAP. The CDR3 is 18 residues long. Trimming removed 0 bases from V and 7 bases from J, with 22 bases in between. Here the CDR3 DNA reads TGTGCTAGTGGTTTGGTAGGTTGGCCAGGTCAAGCGGCGCAGCCCCAGCATTTT. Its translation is CASGLVGWPGQAAQPQHF.

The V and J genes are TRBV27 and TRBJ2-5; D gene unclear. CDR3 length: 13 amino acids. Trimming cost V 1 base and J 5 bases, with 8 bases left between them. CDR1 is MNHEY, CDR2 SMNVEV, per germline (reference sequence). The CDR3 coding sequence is TGTGCCAGCAGTTTATGGTACCGGGAGACCCAGTACTTC. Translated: CASSLWYRETQYF.